One sample yielded the 8 T cell receptor beta chains listed below, sequenced in a study of molecular identifiers for immune sequencing clone quantification. A single record per CDR3 protein comes from TCRdb applying MiXCR to the PCR reads. Among approximately 590,000 distinct CDR3 sequences listed, roughly 23% were seen once. Sequencing was performed on naive CD8+ T cells from blood, with Jurkat cell RNA spiked in. The sample's subset: FACS-sorted CD8+CD4-CCR7+CD45RA+ naive T cells. The origin of the receptors is a human donor in good health. Some libraries in this study had Jurkat cell RNA spiked in.

This clonotype was observed a few times. The chain couples TRBV29-1 to TRBJ2-2, with 10 bases fitting TRBD1. This CDR3 is built from 13 residues. The V and J ends lost 7 bases and 7 bases, in that order; junction bases with no gene match: 6. Germline loops: CDR1 SQVTM, CDR2 ANQGSEA. For the CDR3, the DNA is TGCAGCGCCCGACAGGGGGCTTACGGGGAGCTGTTTTTT. Residues: CSARQGAYGELFF.

This clonotype was seen at least ten times. The chain couples TRBV6-5 to TRBJ2-3, with a possible D match to TRBD2 (5 bases). The ends were cut back, 8 bases at V and 4 bases at J, with 22 bases in the middle. Germline V gene sequence: CDR1 MNHEY, CDR2 SVGAGI. CDR3 length: 16 amino acids. The CDR3 loop is CASSPGVALIADTQYF. CDR3 nucleotide sequence: TGTGCCAGCTCCCCTGGGGTAGCGCTTATCGCAGATACGCAGTATTTT.

This chain connects TRBV20-1 to TRBJ2-7; a possible D gene is TRBD1 (6 bases). Trimming took off 3 bases at V and 3 bases at J, with 21 bases between the two ends. The CDR3 is 16 amino acids. Germline CDR1 reads DFQATT; CDR2 reads SNEGSKA (reference sequence). Here the CDR3 reads CSASDPQGSGVYEQYF. The CDR3 bases are TGCAGTGCTAGTGACCCCCAGGGGTCCGGGGTCTACGAGCAGTACTTC.

This clonotype was counted a few times. The chain is built from TRBV5-8 and TRBJ1-2, with D possibly being TRBD1 (6 bases). The CDR3 has 14 amino acids. The V and J ends lost 4 bases and 3 bases respectively, with 13 bases between them. CDR1 is SGHTS, CDR2 YDEGEE, per germline. The chain's CDR3 is CASSRRDTYYGYTF. CDR3 in DNA: TGTGCCAGCAGCCGTAGGGACACCTACTATGGCTACACCTTC.

This chain uses TRBV7-9 with TRBJ2-5; D possibly uses TRBD1 or TRBD2 (6 bases each). CDR3 length equals 17 residues. Germline V gene lookup returns CDR1 SEHNR and CDR2 FQNEAQ (reference sequence). V was shortened by 0 bases and J by 3 bases, with 17 bases between the two germline ends. The DNA for the CDR3 is TGTGCCAGCAGCTTAGCGCCCCCTGGGGGGACAAAAGAGACCCAGTACTTC. Translated, it gives CASSLAPPGGTKETQYF.

This clonotype was counted many times. The gene calls are TRBV7-9 and TRBJ2-3, with no clear D. Germline CDR1 SEHNR, CDR2 FQNEAQ (reference sequence). This CDR3 spans 12 amino acids. V shed 5 bases and J shed 6 bases, with 9 bases lying between them. The CDR3 sequence: CASSPSADTQYF. CDR3 in DNA: TGTGCCAGCAGCCCCTCTGCGGATACGCAGTATTTT. Variable domain in full (rest from reference TRBV7-9 and TRBJ2-3): DTGVSQNPRHKITKRGQNVTFRCDPISEHNRLYWYRQTLGQGPEFLTYFQNEAQLEKSRLLSDRFSAERPKGSFSTLEIQRTEQGDSAMYLCASSPSADTQYFGPGTRLTVL.

CDR3 loop: CASSFQGTSYEQYF. The CDR3 region has the DNA TGTGCCAGCAGTTTTCAGGGGACGTCCTACGAGCAGTACTTC. The gene calls are TRBV27 and TRBJ2-7, with a weak D call TRBD1 (6 bases). Trimming left V 3 bases short and J 1 base short, with 10 bases between. CDR3 length equals 14 residues. Germline V gene data show CDR1 as MNHEY and CDR2 as SMNVEV (reference sequence).

The chain couples TRBV10-3 to TRBJ1-1, with 7 bases matching TRBD1. CDR1 ENHRY and CDR2 SYGVKD come from the germline V gene. CDR3 length equals 12 residues. Germline trimming cut 8 bases from V and 5 bases from J; bases unmatched to any gene: 5. CDR3 region: CAIGDRVTEAFF. DNA for the CDR3: TGTGCCATCGGCGACAGGGTTACTGAAGCTTTCTTT.